This T cell receptor (beta chain) was retrieved from a study of monozygotic twins with inflammatory bowel disease. Findings and caveats of the study: Limited power may explain why concordant and discordant twins showed no difference in repertoire similarity. Patient repertoire variability may have increased through differing immunosuppressive treatments. People with IBD had fewer clonotypes in common with others than healthy twins did, especially with disease activity.

On this clonotype itself: Its antigen is not known.

This CDR3 has 14 residues. Looked up from germline, CDR1 is KGHSH and CDR2 is LQKENI. TCRdb reprocessed the 5' RACE reads, with one entry per CDR3 protein and no DNA. This sample lists about 330,000 distinct CDR3 sequences; its ten largest clones have roughly 2%. Each donor supplied about 2.7 ml of blood. The sequenced sample consisted of blood. The clonotype was recovered from a human donor with ulcerative colitis or Crohn's disease, or a healthy co-twin of an affected twin (not recorded which). The V call is TRBV18, the J call TRBJ2-2; TCRdb picks TRBD1, but there is no DNA to check that call. CDR3: CASSPFSGTGELFF.